Below are 8 T cell receptor beta chains sequenced from a single sample in a study of blood T cell repertoires in COVID-19. Method: immunoSEQ multiplex PCR; TCRdb's copy keeps in-frame clones and lacks some. The sample holds roughly 100,000 clones, roughly 84% seen once. The sequenced material came from peripheral blood. These receptors all stem from a human donor in a cohort sampled during active COVID-19.

The rearrangement links TRBV11-2 to TRBJ1-1; D gene uncertain. Germline CDR1 SGHAT, CDR2 FQNNGV. Trimming cost V 5 bases and J 0 bases, with 13 bases left between them. The CDR3 totals 15 residues. The CDR3 DNA reads as TGTGCCAGCAGCCTTATTCTGAGCATGAACACTGAAGCTTTCTTT. Encoded protein: CASSLILSMNTEAFF.

This clone turned up a few times. The CDR3 loop reads CAWKQGALGSPLHF. CDR3 in DNA: TGTGCCTGGAAACAGGGGGCGCTTGGCTCACCCCTCCACTTT. The chain uses TRBV30 and TRBJ1-6; 9 bases agree with TRBD1. The CDR3 has 14 residues. Germline V gene data show CDR1 as GTSNPN and CDR2 as SVGIG (reference sequence). With 4 bases clipped from V and 10 bases from J, the junction kept 8 bases outside the gene matches.

This chain uses TRBV6-5 with TRBJ1-1; TRBD1 might be the D (6 bases). The CDR3 has 13 amino acids. V shed 5 bases and J shed 0 bases, with 7 bases lying between them. Germline V lookup: CDR1 MNHEY, CDR2 SVGAGI. The DNA for the CDR3 is TGTGCCAGCAGTCGGGACATGAACACTGAAGCTTTCTTT. It translates to CASSRDMNTEAFF.

The J gene is TRBJ1-4, the V gene TRBV19, with D possibly TRBD1 on 6 matching bases. The germline V gene has CDR1 LNHDA and CDR2 SQIVND (reference sequence). This CDR3 is 18 amino acids long. Trimming shortened V by 5 bases and J by 0 bases, and 19 bases separated the two germline ends. CDR3 in DNA: TGTGCCAGTAGTCCCCTCGGGGGGCCGCTCGCAACTAATGAAAAACTGTTTTTT. It yields the protein CASSPLGGPLATNEKLFF.

The chain joins TRBV18 to TRBJ2-5, with a possible D match to TRBD2 (6 bases). Germline V gives CDR1 KGHSH, CDR2 LQKENI. Deletions cut 1 base from V and 5 bases from J, with 17 bases between. The CDR3 loop spans 16 amino acids. Written as DNA, the CDR3 is TGTGCCAGCTCACCACTCGAGGCCCCCGGGGGTGAGACCCAGTACTTC. Protein product: CASSPLEAPGGETQYF. Full variable domain (outside the CDR3, taken from reference TRBV18 and TRBJ2-5): NAGVMQNPRHLVRRRGQEARLRCSPMKGHSHVYWYRQLPEEGLKFMVYLQKENIIDESGMPKERFSAEFPKEGPSILRIQQVVRGDSAAYFCASSPLEAPGGETQYFGPGTRLLVL.

This chain joins TRBV6-4 and TRBJ2-3; 10 bases match TRBD2. The CDR3 contains 14 residues. V shed 6 bases, J shed 5 bases, and the junction held 5 bases outside the gene matches. CDR1 is MRHNA, CDR2 SNTAGT, per germline. CDR3 amino acids: CASRSGGAGDTQYF. As DNA, the CDR3 is TGTGCCAGCAGGAGCGGGGGGGCGGGAGATACGCAGTATTTT.

The CDR3, as DNA: TGTGCCAGCAGCCGGGGACAGGGCGACTATGGCTACACCTTC. Protein product: CASSRGQGDYGYTF. The gene calls are TRBV25-1 and TRBJ1-2; the match to TRBD1 covers 9 bases. Germline CDR1 is MGHDK and CDR2 is SYGVNS. This CDR3 is built from 14 residues. Trimming removed 6 bases from V and 3 bases from J; junction bases left unmatched: 5.

J is TRBJ2-5 and V is TRBV11-2; possible D gene TRBD1, 5 bases. V lost 4 bases and J lost 2, with 11 bases in between. The CDR3 extends over 14 amino acids. Per the germline V gene, CDR1 is SGHAT and CDR2 is FQNNGV. The CDR3 DNA reads as TGTGCCAGCAGCTCCAATCGACAGCAAGAGACCCAGTACTTC. Translating gives CASSSNRQQETQYF.